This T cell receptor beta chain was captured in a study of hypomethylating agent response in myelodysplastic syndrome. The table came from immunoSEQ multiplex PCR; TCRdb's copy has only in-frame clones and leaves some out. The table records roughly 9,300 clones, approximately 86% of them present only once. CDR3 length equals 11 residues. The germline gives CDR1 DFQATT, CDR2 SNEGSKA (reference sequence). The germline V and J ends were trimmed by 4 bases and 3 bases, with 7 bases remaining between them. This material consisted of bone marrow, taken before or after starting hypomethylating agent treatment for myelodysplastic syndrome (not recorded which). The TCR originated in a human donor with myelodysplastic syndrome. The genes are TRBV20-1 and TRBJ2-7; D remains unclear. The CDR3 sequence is CSAMTSYEQYF. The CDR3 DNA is TGCAGTGCTATGACCAGCTACGAGCAGTACTTC.